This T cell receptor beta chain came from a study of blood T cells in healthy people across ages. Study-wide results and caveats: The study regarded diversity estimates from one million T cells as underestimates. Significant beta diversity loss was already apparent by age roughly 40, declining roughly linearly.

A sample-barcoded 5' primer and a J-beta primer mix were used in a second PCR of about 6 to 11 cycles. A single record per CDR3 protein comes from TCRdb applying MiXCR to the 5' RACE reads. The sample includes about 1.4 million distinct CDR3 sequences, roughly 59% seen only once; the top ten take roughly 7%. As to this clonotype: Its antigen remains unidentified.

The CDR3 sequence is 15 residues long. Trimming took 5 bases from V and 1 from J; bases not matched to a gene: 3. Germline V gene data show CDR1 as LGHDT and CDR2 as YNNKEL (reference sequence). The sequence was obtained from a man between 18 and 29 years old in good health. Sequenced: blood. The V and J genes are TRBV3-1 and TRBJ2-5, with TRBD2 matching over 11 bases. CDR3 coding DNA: TGTGCCAGCAGCGGGGGACTAGCGGCCCAAGAGACCCAGTACTTC. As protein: CASSGGLAAQETQYF.